The present TCR beta chain was sequenced within a study of cytomegalovirus exposure and HLA in healthy donors. PCR was performed using 60 Vbeta and 13 Jbeta primers. Here immunoSEQ multiplex PCR was the method, and the copy in TCRdb shows in-frame clones only, minus some. This sample carries roughly 150,000 clones, 55% to 70% of them seen once, and the ten largest clones take 2.5% to 3.5%. Findings and caveats of the study: In a later analysis, an Asian-associated ancestry cluster reportedly showed fewer N-insertions than the roughly 730-donor mean. The study flagged roughly 150 TCR beta chains as cytomegalovirus-associated.

CDR1 is MNHNS and CDR2 is SASEGT in the germline V gene. V shed 0 bases and J 7 bases; nucleotides not matched to a gene: 8. The CDR3 runs to 16 residues. In the case of this clone: Antigen: not known.

The sequenced material came from PBMCs. This chain joins TRBV6-1 and TRBJ1-2; 10 bases map to TRBD1. The TCR sequence derives from a woman between 25 and 40 years old in good health and CMV-seropositive. In DNA form, the CDR3 reads TGTGCCAGCAGTGAAGCGGGACAGGGGTGGAGTCGTGGCTACACCTTC. Translating it yields CASSEAGQGWSRGYTF.